The rows below give T cell receptor beta chains drawn from one sample of a study of T cell changes during pregnancy in multiple sclerosis. The table came from immunoSEQ multiplex PCR; TCRdb's copy has only in-frame clones and leaves some out. The sample includes approximately 21,000 clones, 80% to 90% of them seen just once. The specimen comprised CD8+ T cells from peripheral blood mononuclear cells, sampled in the first trimester of pregnancy. These receptors were collected from a female donor with multiple sclerosis, enrolled in a pregnancy study. The CDR3 runs from the conserved cysteine through the conserved F or W. A D gene is named only where the DNA matches it firmly. Clone size, where shown, is once, few, many, or a class for clones that have expanded.

V	size	J	D	DNA	CDR3
TRBV11-2	once	TRBJ1-2	TRBD1	TGTGCCAGCAGCTTGACAGGGGATGGCTACACCTTC	CASSLTGDGYTF
TRBV30	.	TRBJ1-1	.	TGTGCCTGGGAGTCAGGGTCGGGGAACACTGAAGCTTTCTTT	CAWESGSGNTEAFF
TRBV5-6	.	TRBJ1-2	TRBD1	TGTGCCAGCAGCGACCCTGGGTGGGGACAGGGAAATGGCTACACCTTC	CASSDPGWGQGNGYTF
TRBV10-1	.	TRBJ2-7	.	TGCGCCAGCAGTGCAAGCGGGCCTAGCTACGAGCAGTACTTC	CASSASGPSYEQYF
TRBV7-3	few	TRBJ2-1	.	TGTGCCAGCAGCTTAACGGTGGGGCATGAGCAGTTCTTC	CASSLTVGHEQFF
TRBV11-3	.	TRBJ2-2	.	TGTGCCAGCAGCTTAGGCGATCCCGAGGACACCGGGGAGCTGTTTTTT	CASSLGDPEDTGELFF
TRBV27	.	TRBJ1-5	TRBD1	TGTGCCAGCAGTTTCACGACAGGGGGCCTGGGCAATCAGCCCCAGCATTTT	CASSFTTGGLGNQPQHF
TRBV5-5	.	TRBJ2-5	TRBD1	TGTGCCAGCAGCTGGACAGGGGATCAAGAGACCCAGTACTTC	CASSWTGDQETQYF
TRBV7-6	once	TRBJ2-7	TRBD1	TGTGCCAGCAGCTCAGACCCGGGACAGGGCCACGAGCAGTACTTC	CASSSDPGQGHEQYF
TRBV29-1	.	TRBJ2-7	.	TGCAGCGTTGAAGCGGCGGTAGCGGACTACGTCGAGCAGTACTTC	CSVEAAVADYVEQYF
TRBV9	.	TRBJ2-3	TRBD2	TGTGCCAGCAGCGTCGACGGGCGGGAGCTCCCAGATACGCAGTATTTT	CASSVDGRELPDTQYF
TRBV27	few	TRBJ1-1	.	TGTGCCAGCAGTTTAGCAGGGAACACTGAAGCTTTCTTT	CASSLAGNTEAFF
TRBV28	.	TRBJ2-3	.	TGTGCCAGCAGTTTCCCCCGACAGAACACAGATACGCAGTATTTT	CASSFPRQNTDTQYF
TRBV11-3	once	TRBJ2-1	.	TGTGCCAGCAGCTTAGCTCCCTACAATGAGCAGTTCTTC	CASSLAPYNEQFF
TRBV6-5	.	TRBJ2-2	TRBD2	TGTGCCAGCAGTTACCTTAGCGGGGCCGGGGAGCTGTTTTTT	CASSYLSGAGELFF
TRBV4-3	.	TRBJ2-7	.	TGCGCCAGCAGCCAAGAGTGGACTTCAAGCTCCTACGAGCAGTACTTC	CASSQEWTSSSYEQYF
TRBV7-8	.	TRBJ2-1	.	TGTGCCAGCAGCTTAGATTCCGCGGGAATAGGGTATGAGCAGTTCTTC	CASSLDSAGIGYEQFF
TRBV4-3	.	TRBJ2-7	.	TGCGCCAGCAGCCAAGGGCGGAGTACCTACGAGCAGTACTTC	CASSQGRSTYEQYF
TRBV6-1	.	TRBJ1-2	.	TGTGCCAGCACTGTGAGTGATGGGACAAACTATGGCTACACCTTC	CASTVSDGTNYGYTF
TRBV14	.	TRBJ2-7	.	TGTGCCAGCAGCCAAGATCCACTGCCACCCTACGAGCAGTACTTC	CASSQDPLPPYEQYF
TRBV6-6	.	TRBJ2-3	.	TGTGCCAGCAGCTTGCATCCCCCCGAGGCAGATACGCAGTATTTT	CASSLHPPEADTQYF
TRBV5-4	.	TRBJ2-1	TRBD2	TGTGCCAGCAGCTACCCGGGACTAGCCTTGTACAATGAGCAGTTCTTC	CASSYPGLALYNEQFF
TRBV7-9	once	TRBJ2-1	TRBD2	TGTGCCAGCAAACGGGAGGCCTCCTACAATGAGCAGTTCTTC	CASKREASYNEQFF
TRBV4-3	.	TRBJ2-7	.	TGCGCCAGCAGTTACTATAGCGGAGTGACCTACGAGCAGTACTTC	CASSYYSGVTYEQYF
TRBV2	.	TRBJ2-1	.	TGTGCCAGCAGCGCCGCAGGCGATGAGCAGTTCTTC	CASSAAGDEQFF
TRBV4-1	.	TRBJ2-1	TRBD2	TGCGCCAGCAAAAAAGGGCGGGAGAGTGATGAGCAGTTCTTC	CASKKGRESDEQFF
TRBV27	.	TRBJ1-2	.	TGTGCCAGCAGTTTATCGGGTCCCGGCGGGGGAAAGGGCTACACCTTC	CASSLSGPGGGKGYTF
TRBV7-6	.	TRBJ2-1	TRBD2	TGTGCCAGCGGACTAGCGGGAGGGCCGGAATACGAGCAGTTCTTC	CASGLAGGPEYEQFF
TRBV5-4	.	TRBJ1-3	.	TGTGCCAGCAGCTTGGCGGGGTTGGAAAACACCATATATTTT	CASSLAGLENTIYF
TRBV6-5	.	TRBJ2-7	TRBD2	TGTGCCAGCAAACTCCAAATAGCGGGATCGTACGAGCAGTACTTC	CASKLQIAGSYEQYF
TRBV19	.	TRBJ1-2	TRBD1	TGTGCCAGTACCCCTAGGACAGGGAATGGCTACACCTTC	CASTPRTGNGYTF
TRBV7-9	once	TRBJ2-1	.	TGTGCCAGCAGCTCAGGCGGGACGGGAGAGCAGTTCTTC	CASSSGGTGEQFF
TRBV27	.	TRBJ2-7	TRBD2	TGTGCCAGCAGTTTAGAACTAGCGGACTCCTACGAGCAGTACTTC	CASSLELADSYEQYF